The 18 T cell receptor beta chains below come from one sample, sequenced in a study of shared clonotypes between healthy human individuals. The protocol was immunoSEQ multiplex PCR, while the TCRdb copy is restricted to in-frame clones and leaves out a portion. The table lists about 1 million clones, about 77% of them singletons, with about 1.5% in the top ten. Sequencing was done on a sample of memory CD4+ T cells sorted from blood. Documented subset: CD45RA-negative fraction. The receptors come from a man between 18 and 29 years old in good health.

CDR3 protein: CASSIAAATTNEKLFF. The CDR3 DNA is TGTGCCAGTAGTATAGCCGCGGCTACAACTAATGAAAAACTGTTTTTT. The rearrangement links TRBV19 to TRBJ1-4, with D unresolved. Germline CDR1 reads LNHDA; CDR2 reads SQIVND (reference sequence). Trimming shortened V by 1 base and J by 0 bases, and 9 bases separated the two germline ends. The CDR3 has 16 residues.

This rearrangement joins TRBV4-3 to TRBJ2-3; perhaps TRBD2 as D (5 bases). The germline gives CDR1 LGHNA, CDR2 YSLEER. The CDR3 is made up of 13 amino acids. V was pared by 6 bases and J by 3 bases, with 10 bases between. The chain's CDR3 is CASRGVLTDTQYF. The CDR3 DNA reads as TGCGCCAGCAGGGGAGTTTTGACAGATACGCAGTATTTT.

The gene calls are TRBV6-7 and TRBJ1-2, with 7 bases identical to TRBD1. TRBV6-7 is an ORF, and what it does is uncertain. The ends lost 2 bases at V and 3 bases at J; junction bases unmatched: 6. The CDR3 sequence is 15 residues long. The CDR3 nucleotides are TGTGCCAGCAGTTACCCTCAGACAGGGCACTATGGCTACACCTTC. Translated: CASSYPQTGHYGYTF.

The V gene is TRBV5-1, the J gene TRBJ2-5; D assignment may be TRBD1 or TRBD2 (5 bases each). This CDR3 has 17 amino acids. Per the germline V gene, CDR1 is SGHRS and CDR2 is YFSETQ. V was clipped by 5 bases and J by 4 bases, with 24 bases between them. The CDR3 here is CASRDPHMTVAGETQYF. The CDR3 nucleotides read TGCGCCAGCAGGGACCCTCACATGACAGTTGCGGGAGAGACCCAGTACTTC.

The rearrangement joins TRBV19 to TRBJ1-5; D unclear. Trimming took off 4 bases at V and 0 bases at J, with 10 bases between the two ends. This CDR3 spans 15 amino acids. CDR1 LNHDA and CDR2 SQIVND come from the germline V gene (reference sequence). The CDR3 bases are TGTGCCAGTAGTAGTACACCCTATAGCAATCAGCCCCAGCATTTT. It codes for CASSSTPYSNQPQHF.

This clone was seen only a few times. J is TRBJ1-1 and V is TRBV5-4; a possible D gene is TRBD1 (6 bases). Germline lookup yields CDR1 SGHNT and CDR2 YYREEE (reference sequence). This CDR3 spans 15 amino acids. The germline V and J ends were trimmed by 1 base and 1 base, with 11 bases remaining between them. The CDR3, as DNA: TGTGCCAGCAGCTTGCCGGGGGCCCAGAACACTGAAGCTTTCTTT. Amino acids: CASSLPGAQNTEAFF. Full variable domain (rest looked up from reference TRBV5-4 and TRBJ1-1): ETGVTQSPTHLIKTRGQQVTLRCSSQSGHNTVSWYQQALGQGPQFIFQYYREEENGRGNFPPRFSGLQFPNYSSELNVNALELDDSALYLCASSLPGAQNTEAFFGQGTRLTVV.

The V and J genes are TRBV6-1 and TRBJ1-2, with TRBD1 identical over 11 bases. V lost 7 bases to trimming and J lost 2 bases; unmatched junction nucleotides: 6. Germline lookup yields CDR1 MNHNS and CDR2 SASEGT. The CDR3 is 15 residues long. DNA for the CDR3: TGTGCCAGCAACCTCGGGACAGGGGGGAACTATGGCTACACCTTC. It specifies CASNLGTGGNYGYTF.

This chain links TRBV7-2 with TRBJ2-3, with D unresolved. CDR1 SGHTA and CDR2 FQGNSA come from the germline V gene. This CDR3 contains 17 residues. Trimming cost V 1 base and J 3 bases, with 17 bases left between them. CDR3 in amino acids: CASSLGAGSFGTDTQYF. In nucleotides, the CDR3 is TGTGCCAGCAGCTTAGGTGCAGGTTCCTTTGGGACAGATACGCAGTATTTT.

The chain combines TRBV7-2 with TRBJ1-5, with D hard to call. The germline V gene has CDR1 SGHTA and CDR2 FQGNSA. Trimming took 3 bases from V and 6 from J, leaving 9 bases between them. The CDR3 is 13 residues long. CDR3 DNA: TGTGCCAGCAGCTTTGTTGGGGTTCAGCCCCAGCATTTT. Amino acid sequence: CASSFVGVQPQHF.

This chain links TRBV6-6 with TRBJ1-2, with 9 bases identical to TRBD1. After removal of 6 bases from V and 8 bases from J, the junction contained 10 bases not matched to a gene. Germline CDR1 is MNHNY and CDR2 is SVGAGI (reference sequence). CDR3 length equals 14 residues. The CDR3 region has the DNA TGTGCCAGCAGCCCTACGACAGGGGGAAACGGCTACACCTTC. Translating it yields CASSPTTGGNGYTF.

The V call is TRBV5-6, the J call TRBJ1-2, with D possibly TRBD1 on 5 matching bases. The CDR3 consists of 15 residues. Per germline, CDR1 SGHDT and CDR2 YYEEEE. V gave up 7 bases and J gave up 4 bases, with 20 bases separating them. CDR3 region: CASSKRAGGIYGYTF. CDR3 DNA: TGTGCCAGCTCTAAGAGAGCGGGGGGAATCTATGGCTACACCTTC.

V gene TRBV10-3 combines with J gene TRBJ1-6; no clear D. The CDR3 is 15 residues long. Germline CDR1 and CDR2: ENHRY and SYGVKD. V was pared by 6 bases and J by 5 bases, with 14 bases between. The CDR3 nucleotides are TGTGCCATCAGAGCCTCACTCATTGATAATTCACCCCTCCACTTT. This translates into CAIRASLIDNSPLHF.

In DNA form, the CDR3 reads TGTGCCAGCAGCCCAACCACCGGGACAGCAGTGTTCTTC. It is translated as CASSPTTGTAVFF. The rearrangement joins TRBV7-8 to TRBJ2-1; the match to TRBD1 covers 7 bases. V lost 5 bases and J lost 15; bases outside the gene matches: 13. This CDR3 spans 13 amino acids. Per the germline V gene, CDR1 is SGHVS and CDR2 is FQNEAQ.

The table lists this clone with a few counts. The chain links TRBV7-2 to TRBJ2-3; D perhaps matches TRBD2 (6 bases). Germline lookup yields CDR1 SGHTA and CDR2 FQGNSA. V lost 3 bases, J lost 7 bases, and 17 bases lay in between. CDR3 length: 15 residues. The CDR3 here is CASSFVFGGQHTQYF. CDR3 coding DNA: TGTGCCAGCAGCTTCGTATTTGGAGGGCAGCATACGCAGTATTTT. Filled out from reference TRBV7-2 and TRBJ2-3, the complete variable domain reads GAGVSQSPSNKVTEKGKDVELRCDPISGHTALYWYRQSLGQGLEFLIYFQGNSAPDKSGLPSDRFSAERTGGSVSTLTIQRTQQEDSAVYLCASSFVFGGQHTQYFGPGTRLTVL.

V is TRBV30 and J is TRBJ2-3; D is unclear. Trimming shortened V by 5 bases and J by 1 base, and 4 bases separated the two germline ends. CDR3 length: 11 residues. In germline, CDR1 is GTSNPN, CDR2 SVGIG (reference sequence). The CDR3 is CAWGRTDTQYF. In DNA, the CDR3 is TGTGCCTGGGGACGCACAGATACGCAGTATTTT.

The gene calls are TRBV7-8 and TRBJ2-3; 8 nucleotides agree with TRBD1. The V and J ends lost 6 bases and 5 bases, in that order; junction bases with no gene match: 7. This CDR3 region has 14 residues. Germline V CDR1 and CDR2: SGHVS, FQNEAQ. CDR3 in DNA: TGTGCCAGCAGGCCGGGACAGGCGAGAGATACGCAGTATTTT. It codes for CASRPGQARDTQYF.

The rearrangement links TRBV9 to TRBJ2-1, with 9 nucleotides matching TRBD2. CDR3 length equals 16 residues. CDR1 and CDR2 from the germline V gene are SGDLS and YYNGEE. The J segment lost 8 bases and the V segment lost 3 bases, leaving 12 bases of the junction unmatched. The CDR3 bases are TGTGCCAGCAGCGAGAATAGCGGGAGAAAGGGTGATGAGCAGTTCTTC. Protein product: CASSENSGRKGDEQFF.

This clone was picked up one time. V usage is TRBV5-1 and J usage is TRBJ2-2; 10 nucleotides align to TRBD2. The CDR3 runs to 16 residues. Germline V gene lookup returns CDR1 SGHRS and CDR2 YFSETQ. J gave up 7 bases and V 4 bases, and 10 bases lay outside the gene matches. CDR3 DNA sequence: TGCGCCAGCAGCCCCCGCTCTAGCGGGGGACACGGGGAGCTGTTTTTT. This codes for CASSPRSSGGHGELFF.